This T cell receptor (beta chain) appears in the sequencing data of a study of identical twins. General study points: Insertion counts were lower in abundant cord blood beta clonotypes, a trend that memory repertoires did not show. For zero-insertion analyses, partial confounding could come from invariant MAIT and iNKT cells.

Trimming shortened V by 1 base and J by 2 bases, and 13 bases separated the two germline ends. Germline V gene data show CDR1 as SGHAT and CDR2 as FQNNGV. The CDR3 is made up of 16 amino acids. Each cDNA held unique molecular identifiers, and template switching gave it a universal primer site. TCRdb passed the 5' RACE reads through MiXCR, listing each CDR3 protein once. The sample lists 700,000 or so distinct CDR3 sequences; 8.5% to 9% were seen once. As to this clonotype: Its matching antigen is unknown.

The data also belong to a second study, concerning yellow fever vaccine responses in identical twins. As that report states: After vaccination, twins' T cell response reportedly seemed partly convergent, partly personalized.

The chain has TRBV11-2 and TRBJ2-3, with D perhaps assigned TRBD1 or TRBD2 (7 bases each). The sequence was obtained from a woman younger than 30 in good health. The sequencing sample was made of PBMCs. The CDR3 DNA is TGTGCCAGCAGCTTAGGGGGGGGACAGTTCACAGATACGCAGTATTTT. This encodes CASSLGGGQFTDTQYF.